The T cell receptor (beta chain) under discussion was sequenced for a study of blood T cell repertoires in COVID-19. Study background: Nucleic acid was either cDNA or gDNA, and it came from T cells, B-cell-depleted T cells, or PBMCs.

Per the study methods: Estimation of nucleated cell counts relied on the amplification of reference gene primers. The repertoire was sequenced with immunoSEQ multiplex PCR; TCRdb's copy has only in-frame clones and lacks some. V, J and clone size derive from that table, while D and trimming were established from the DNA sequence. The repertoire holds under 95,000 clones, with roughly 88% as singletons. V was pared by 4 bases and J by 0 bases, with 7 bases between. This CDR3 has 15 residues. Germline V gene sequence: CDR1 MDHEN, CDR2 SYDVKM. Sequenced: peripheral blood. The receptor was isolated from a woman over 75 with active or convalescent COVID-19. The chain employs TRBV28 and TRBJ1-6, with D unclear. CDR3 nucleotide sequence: TGTGCCAGCAGTTGGTATAGCTCCTATAATTCACCCCTCCACTTT. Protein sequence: CASSWYSSYNSPLHF.